The next 30 T cell receptor beta chains were all read from a single sample in a study of cytomegalovirus exposure and HLA in healthy donors. TCRdb's table, derived via immunoSEQ multiplex PCR, lists solely in-frame clones and lacks some. The sample includes approximately 160,000 clones, approximately 81% of them seen just once. Material: PBMCs. These receptors originate from a man aged 25 to 40 in good health and CMV-seropositive.

The rearrangement joins TRBV2 to TRBJ2-5; the match to TRBD2 covers 9 bases. V dropped 5 bases and J dropped 0; count of bases not matched to a gene: 4. This CDR3 has 15 residues. Germline lookup yields CDR1 SNHLY and CDR2 FYNNEI. The CDR3 sequence is CASSPTSGNQETQYF. CDR3 nucleotides: TGTGCCAGCAGTCCGACTAGCGGCAACCAAGAGACCCAGTACTTC.

This clone appeared once. The rearrangement joins TRBV7-6 to TRBJ2-5, with 10 bases lining up with TRBD2. The CDR3 runs 17 residues. Germline CDR1 SGHVS, CDR2 FNYEAQ. Trimming removed 5 bases from V and 7 bases from J; junction bases left unmatched: 16. The CDR3 bases are TGTGCCAGCAGCCCCCATGCCCTAGCGGGGGTCCTTCGGACCCAGTACTTC. Translation gives CASSPHALAGVLRTQYF.

The chain carries TRBV6-5 and TRBJ1-2; 8 nucleotides line up with TRBD1. Germline V gives CDR1 MNHEY, CDR2 SVGAGI. V gave up 2 bases and J gave up 7 bases; unmatched junction bases: 6. This CDR3 contains 14 residues. CDR3 amino acids: CASSYGQGAPGYTF. In DNA, the CDR3 is TGTGCCAGCAGTTACGGGCAGGGGGCGCCTGGCTACACCTTC.

This sequence joins TRBV6-1 and TRBJ2-1; the match to TRBD1 covers 9 bases. Germline V CDR1 and CDR2: MNHNS, SASEGT. The V segment lost 3 bases and the J segment 6 bases; nucleotides outside the gene matches: 9. This CDR3 contains 16 residues. The CDR3 DNA reads TGTGCCAGCAGTGACTTACAGGGGGCGTTGGTCAATGAGCAGTTCTTC. It codes for CASSDLQGALVNEQFF.

The gene calls are TRBV9 and TRBJ1-6, with D tentatively TRBD1 (5 bases). V shed 4 bases and J shed 7 bases, with 15 bases lying between them. This CDR3 is 15 amino acids long. Germline values: CDR1 SGDLS, CDR2 YYNGEE. Here the CDR3 DNA reads TGTGCCAGCAGCCTTTCCGGGACTCAAAATTCACCCCTCCACTTT. Protein: CASSLSGTQNSPLHF.

V is TRBV7-3 and J is TRBJ2-2; 10 nucleotides agree with TRBD1. The J segment lost 4 bases and the V segment lost 3 bases, leaving 5 bases of the junction unmatched. Germline CDR1 and CDR2: SGHTA and FQGTGA. The length of the CDR3 is 16 residues. The DNA of the CDR3 is TGTGCCAGCAGCTTGTCGGGACAGGGGAGCACCGGGGAGCTGTTTTTT. Translation: CASSLSGQGSTGELFF.

The chain joins TRBV2 to TRBJ1-1; D not resolved. Per germline, CDR1 SNHLY and CDR2 FYNNEI. Trimming pared 10 bases from V and 5 bases from J, leaving 20 bases between. The CDR3 totals 14 residues. This chain's CDR3 is CATGSGETLTEAFF. In DNA, the CDR3 is TGTGCCACCGGATCCGGGGAGACTCTGACTGAAGCTTTCTTT.

The chain has TRBV28 and TRBJ1-4, with a weak D call TRBD1 (5 bases). Germline-derived CDR1 and CDR2 are MDHEN and SYDVKM. This CDR3 contains 14 residues. Trimming removed 2 bases from V and 5 bases from J, with 9 bases in between. CDR3 coding DNA: TGTGCCAGCAGTTTAGGGGGAGGGAATGAAAAACTGTTTTTT. Amino acids: CASSLGGGNEKLFF.

The chain uses TRBV6-5 and TRBJ2-3; TRBD1 aligns across 7 bases. Germline V gene lookup returns CDR1 MNHEY and CDR2 SVGAGI. The CDR3 is 13 residues long. V shed 5 bases and J 10 bases; nucleotides not matched to a gene: 9. CDR3 sequence reads: CASSKYRGSSQYF. The CDR3 region has the DNA TGTGCCAGCAGTAAATACAGGGGTTCGTCGCAGTATTTT.

The chain joins TRBV10-2 to TRBJ1-1; no clear D gene. Germline V gives CDR1 WSHSY, CDR2 SAAADI. V dropped 5 bases and J dropped 6 bases, with 7 bases sitting between them. The length of the CDR3 is 11 residues. CDR3 DNA: TGCGCCAGCAGTTACGGTGCTGAAGCTTTCTTT. Translation gives CASSYGAEAFF.

This clone was seen just once. This sequence joins TRBV27 and TRBJ1-2; 8 bases agree with TRBD1. CDR1 and CDR2 from the germline V gene are MNHEY and SMNVEV (reference sequence). The CDR3 has 18 residues. With V trimmed by 0 bases and J by 3 bases, 12 bases remained unmatched. The CDR3, as DNA: TGTGCCAGCAGTTTATCCGCAGGGGGCGCTTGGGGGGACTATGGCTACACCTTC. It translates to CASSLSAGGAWGDYGYTF.

This clone was picked up a small number of times. The chain combines TRBV5-1 with TRBJ2-2; D might be TRBD1 (5 bases). This CDR3 region has 15 residues. With 0 bases removed from V and 1 base from J, the gap between germline ends came to 7 bases. The germline V gene encodes CDR1 SGHRS and CDR2 YFSETQ. CDR3 sequence reads: CASSLGQGNTGELFF. CDR3 sequence (DNA): TGCGCCAGCAGCTTGGGGCAGGGGAACACCGGGGAGCTGTTTTTT.

V usage is TRBV5-1 and J usage is TRBJ1-1; D uncertain. Trimming took 0 bases from V and 0 from J, leaving 6 bases between them. CDR1 SGHRS and CDR2 YFSETQ come from the germline V gene. The CDR3 has 14 residues. CDR3 bases: TGCGCCAGCAGCTTGGAAGAGGTGAACACTGAAGCTTTCTTT. Its translation: CASSLEEVNTEAFF.

The V and J genes are TRBV2 and TRBJ2-1, with 11 bases matching TRBD2. The germline V gene has CDR1 SNHLY and CDR2 FYNNEI. The CDR3 is made up of 14 amino acids. V lost 0 bases and J lost 9; bases outside the gene matches: 1. The CDR3 is CASSEALAGVEQFF. DNA of the CDR3: TGTGCCAGCAGTGAAGCACTAGCGGGAGTTGAGCAGTTCTTC.

This chain connects TRBV28 to TRBJ1-2; D possibly corresponds to TRBD1 (6 bases). Trimming removed 10 bases from V and 2 bases from J, with 17 bases in between. CDR3 length: 14 residues. Germline CDR1 and CDR2: MDHEN and SYDVKM. Written as DNA, the CDR3 is TGTGCCACCACCTCCGGGGGGCACAACTATGGCTACACCTTC. It specifies CATTSGGHNYGYTF.

The rearrangement uses TRBV7-9 and TRBJ1-2; TRBD1 matches at 9 bases. The CDR3 extends over 14 amino acids. Germline loops: CDR1 SEHNR, CDR2 FQNEAQ (reference sequence). With V trimmed by 4 bases and J by 4 bases, 4 bases remained unmatched. CDR3 sequence: CASSSGQGLYGYTF. CDR3 DNA: TGTGCCAGCAGCTCAGGACAGGGGCTCTATGGCTACACCTTC.

V is TRBV28 and J is TRBJ1-3; TRBD1 is a possible D gene (5 bases). This CDR3 region has 14 residues. Germline V gene data show CDR1 as MDHEN and CDR2 as SYDVKM. V was cut by 5 bases and J by 0 bases, with 8 bases left in between. The CDR3 protein is CASSQGFSGNTIYF. DNA of the CDR3: TGTGCCAGCAGTCAGGGTTTCTCTGGAAACACCATATATTTT.

CDR3 sequence reads: CASSQTKGGETQYF. The CDR3 bases are TGTGCCAGCAGCCAAACCAAGGGAGGAGAGACCCAGTACTTC. The rearrangement uses TRBV6-5 and TRBJ2-5, with D tentatively TRBD2 (6 bases). Germline assignment: CDR1 MNHEY and CDR2 SVGAGI. CDR3 length: 14 residues. Trimming shortened V by 6 bases and J by 4 bases, and 15 bases separated the two germline ends.

This clone was seen just once. This chain connects TRBV5-1 to TRBJ2-7, with 8 bases aligning to TRBD1. The ends lost 4 bases at V and 2 bases at J; junction bases unmatched: 8. Germline V gene lookup returns CDR1 SGHRS and CDR2 YFSETQ. The CDR3 runs to 15 residues. The CDR3 sequence is CASSVSRGPTYEQYF. The CDR3 DNA sequence: TGCGCCAGCAGCGTTTCCAGGGGGCCCACCTACGAGCAGTACTTC.

This clone has just one count. This chain links TRBV19 with TRBJ2-7; unclear D gene. The CDR3 totals 14 residues. V was trimmed by 5 bases and J by 3 bases, leaving 14 bases between them. Germline-derived CDR1 and CDR2 are LNHDA and SQIVND (reference sequence). CDR3 in amino acids: CASSVSDTSYEQYF. CDR3 nucleotides: TGTGCCAGTAGTGTAAGTGACACGAGCTACGAGCAGTACTTC.

The genes are TRBV7-6 and TRBJ2-1, with 7 bases that match TRBD2. The CDR3 consists of 17 residues. After removal of 2 bases from V and 0 bases from J, the junction contained 7 bases not matched to a gene. Looked up from germline, CDR1 is SGHVS and CDR2 is FNYEAQ. CDR3: CASSLSGRGYSYNEQFF. CDR3 nucleotide sequence: TGTGCCAGCAGCTTATCAGGGAGGGGATACTCCTACAATGAGCAGTTCTTC.

This rearrangement joins TRBV7-9 to TRBJ1-2, with D unclear. Germline V gene lookup returns CDR1 SEHNR and CDR2 FQNEAQ (reference sequence). The CDR3 has 12 residues. V lost 1 base to trimming and J lost 8 bases, with 8 bases between them. CDR3: CASSLGPPGYTF. The CDR3 bases are TGTGCCAGCAGCTTAGGGCCCCCGGGCTACACCTTC.

This clone appeared a few times. V and J are TRBV6-6 and TRBJ2-4, with a weak D call TRBD2 (7 bases). This CDR3 has 13 residues. V lost 7 bases, J lost 9 bases, and 16 bases lay in between. From germline, CDR1 is MNHNY and CDR2 SVGAGI (reference sequence). The CDR3: CASTINREGIQYF. The CDR3 nucleotides read TGTGCCAGCACTATTAACAGGGAGGGCATTCAGTACTTC.

The chain carries TRBV5-1 and TRBJ2-5; 7 bases agree with TRBD2. In germline, CDR1 is SGHRS, CDR2 YFSETQ. V was pared by 3 bases and J by 2 bases, with 4 bases of the junction left unmatched. This CDR3 has 14 amino acids. Here the CDR3 reads CASSWLGGQETQYF. The CDR3 coding sequence is TGCGCCAGCAGCTGGCTGGGGGGGCAAGAGACCCAGTACTTC.

The chain uses TRBV30 and TRBJ1-5, with D perhaps matching TRBD1 (6 bases). Germline lookup yields CDR1 GTSNPN and CDR2 SVGIG (reference sequence). Trimming removed 0 bases at V and 2 bases at J, with 20 bases between. This CDR3 spans 18 amino acids. The CDR3 is CAWSVSQSGAGGNQPQHF. The CDR3 DNA reads as TGTGCCTGGAGTGTAAGTCAAAGTGGGGCAGGGGGCAATCAGCCCCAGCATTTT.

The chain carries TRBV19 and TRBJ1-1, with 8 bases aligning to TRBD1. Germline CDR1 is LNHDA and CDR2 is SQIVND (reference sequence). The CDR3 is made up of 13 amino acids. V dropped 5 bases and J dropped 3; count of bases not matched to a gene: 2. CDR3 amino acids: CASSYRGDTEAFF. For the CDR3, the DNA is TGTGCCAGTAGTTACAGGGGGGACACTGAAGCTTTCTTT. The whole variable domain, remainder taken from reference TRBV19 and TRBJ1-1, is DGGITQSPKYLFRKEGQNVTLSCEQNLNHDAMYWYRQDPGQGLRLIYYSQIVNDFQKGDIAEGYSVSREKKESFPLTVTSAQKNPTAFYLCASSYRGDTEAFFGQGTRLTVV.

The table lists this clone with a count of one. This chain connects TRBV5-4 to TRBJ1-2, with 10 nucleotides matching TRBD1. Germline CDR1 reads SGHNT; CDR2 reads YYREEE (reference sequence). The CDR3 sequence is 16 residues long. Trimming removed 2 bases from V and 3 bases from J; junction bases left unmatched: 7. The chain's CDR3 is CASSFQRDRGYYGYTF. DNA for the CDR3: TGTGCCAGCAGCTTCCAAAGGGACAGGGGCTACTATGGCTACACCTTC.

This clone was found once. CDR3 sequence (DNA): TGCGCCAGCAGCCCGGGACAGGGTGACACCGGGGAGCTGTTTTTT. As protein: CASSPGQGDTGELFF. The V gene is TRBV5-1, the J gene TRBJ2-2; 9 bases align to TRBD1. CDR1 and CDR2 (germline): SGHRS, YFSETQ. The V gene end was trimmed by 4 bases and the J gene end by 3 bases; junction bases not matched to a gene: 4. The CDR3 is made up of 15 amino acids.

This clone was recorded once. The gene calls are TRBV6-5 and TRBJ2-3, with 7 bases identical to TRBD2. CDR3 size: 14 residues. Per germline, CDR1 MNHEY and CDR2 SVGAGI. Germline trimming cut 5 bases from V and 2 bases from J; bases unmatched to any gene: 4. The CDR3 nucleotides read TGTGCCAGCAGTAAGGGACTACCCACAGATACGCAGTATTTT. This gives the protein CASSKGLPTDTQYF.

The rearrangement uses TRBV18 and TRBJ1-1; perhaps TRBD1 as D (5 bases). Germline V gene data show CDR1 as KGHSH and CDR2 as LQKENI. CDR3 size: 14 residues. The ends were cut back, 1 base at V and 0 bases at J, with 6 bases in the middle. The CDR3 nucleotides read TGTGCCAGCTCACCACAGGGGATGAACACTGAAGCTTTCTTT. Amino acids: CASSPQGMNTEAFF.